The 16 T cell receptor beta chains below all came from one sample that was sequenced in a study of vaccination and CD4 T cells after COVID-19 (dated by TCRdb to between 2021 and 2023). Library method: PCR. TCRdb names Illumina iSeq 100 as the instrument used. DNA from cultured CD4+ T cells underwent TCR sequencing with the Oncomine TCR Beta short-read assay at the Johns Hopkins FTIC core. TCRdb ran its own pipeline on the public reads, namely fastp trimming at Q25 and MiXCR clone calling, and kept in-frame beta chains. Identical CDR3 protein sequences are pooled into one entry, listed with their most common genes and DNA. The sample table lists fewer than 15,000 distinct CDR3 sequences, around 38% of them with a count of one. The ten most abundant clones make up about 10% of the sample. For these receptors, no antigen is known. The treatment or condition label of this sample denotes: 10-day PBMC culture with coronavirus spike peptide pools or control peptides (ViraFEST assay).

Sequencing was carried out using CD4+ T cells from blood, cultured in vitro. These receptors were obtained from a human donor who had recovered from COVID-19.

This clonotype was observed a single time. An end of the junction differs from the germline gene, which may be a read error. The chain combines TRBV19 with TRBJ1-5; D not certain. This CDR3 has 15 amino acids. Germline values: CDR1 LNHDA, CDR2 SQIVND (reference sequence). CDR3 loop: CANSMETVSNQPQHF. As DNA, the CDR3 is TGTGCCAATAGTATGGAGACGGTAAGCAATCAGCCCCAGCATTTT.

Notes on this clonotype: Germline and junction disagree at one end, which may indicate a read error. The V gene is TRBV7-2, the J gene TRBJ2-2; 10 nucleotides line up with TRBD2. CDR1 and CDR2 (germline): SGHTA, FQGNSA. The CDR3 totals 13 residues. Here the CDR3 DNA reads TGTGCCAGCAGCCTAGCGGGAGCCGGGGAGCTGTTTTTT. Translation: CASSLAGAGELFF.

This clonotype was seen a few times. The chain couples TRBV7-9 to TRBJ1-1; D not certain. Germline V CDR1 and CDR2: SEHNR, FQNEAQ (reference sequence). Between the trimmed V and J ends, which lost 3 bases and 3 bases, there was a span of 14 bases. The CDR3 runs to 15 residues. The CDR3 bases are TGTGCCAGCAGCTTGGGCACAGCCGGGGACACTGAAGCTTTCTTT. Protein product: CASSLGTAGDTEAFF.

In this sample, this clonotype turned up a few times. This sequence joins TRBV7-3 and TRBJ2-3; 12 bases map to TRBD2. CDR1 is SGHTA, CDR2 FQGTGA, per germline. V dropped 5 bases and J dropped 4; count of bases not matched to a gene: 4. This CDR3 spans 15 amino acids. The CDR3 sequence: CASSPSGRAADTQYF. CDR3 DNA sequence: TGTGCCAGCAGCCCTAGCGGGAGGGCCGCAGATACGCAGTATTTT.

The gene calls are TRBV19 and TRBJ2-5; 7 bases map to TRBD1. J was trimmed by 1 base and V by 5 bases; bases with no gene match: 7. The CDR3 sequence is 15 residues long. Germline V gene lookup returns CDR1 LNHDA and CDR2 SQIVND (reference sequence). CDR3 in amino acids: CASSPRGLIQETQYF. CDR3 coding DNA: TGTGCCAGTAGTCCCAGGGGGTTAATCCAAGAGACCCAGTACTTC. Based on the CDR3 plus reference TRBV19 and TRBJ2-5, the full variable domain is DGGITQSPKYLFRKEGQNVTLSCEQNLNHDAMYWYRQDPGQGLRLIYYSQIVNDFQKGDIAEGYSVSREKKESFPLTVTSAQKNPTAFYLCASSPRGLIQETQYFGPGTRLLVL.

The rearrangement joins TRBV5-1 to TRBJ1-5; D perhaps matches TRBD1 (6 bases). Trimming stripped 1 base from V and 0 bases from J, with 11 bases between. CDR1 and CDR2 (germline): SGHRS, YFSETQ. The CDR3 totals 16 residues. CDR3 residues: CASSLPWTASNQPQHF. In DNA form, the CDR3 reads TGCGCCAGCAGCTTGCCTTGGACAGCTAGCAATCAGCCCCAGCATTTT.

There are a few counts of this clonotype. The chain has TRBV7-2 and TRBJ2-7; 8 bases match TRBD2. Germline V gives CDR1 SGHTA, CDR2 FQGNSA. Losses at the gene ends were 0 bases for V and 4 bases for J; bases not matched to a gene: 2. There are 14 residues in the CDR3. The CDR3 region has the DNA TGTGCCAGCAGCTTAGCTCGGGAGGGGTACGAGCAGTACTTC. It is translated as CASSLAREGYEQYF.

This clonotype was counted between two and nine times. V gene TRBV19 combines with J gene TRBJ2-3; TRBD2 is a possible D gene (6 bases). From germline, CDR1 is LNHDA and CDR2 SQIVND (reference sequence). CDR3 length equals 13 residues. V lost 8 bases and J 6 bases, leaving 15 bases between the germline ends. CDR3 DNA sequence: TGTGCCAGTTCACTCGGTCGGGGGGATACGCAGTATTTT. Translated, it gives CASSLGRGDTQYF.

This clonotype appeared once. V gene TRBV10-3 combines with J gene TRBJ2-3, with D possibly being TRBD1 (5 bases). Germline V gives CDR1 ENHRY, CDR2 SYGVKD. This CDR3 has 15 residues. The V and J ends lost 2 bases and 5 bases respectively, with 14 bases between them. The CDR3 is CAISEERRVGDTQYF. As DNA, the CDR3 is TGTGCCATCAGTGAGGAGCGCAGGGTTGGAGATACGCAGTATTTT.

A few counts support this clonotype. This chain connects TRBV10-3 to TRBJ2-2; D call uncertain. The V and J ends lost 6 bases and 6 bases respectively, with 8 bases between them. Germline values: CDR1 ENHRY, CDR2 SYGVKD. The CDR3 sequence is 12 residues long. In DNA form, the CDR3 reads TGTGCCATCAGCGGCTCAGCCGGGGAGCTGTTTTTT. Protein product: CAISGSAGELFF.

The V and J genes are TRBV2 and TRBJ2-7; tentative D call: TRBD2 (6 bases). Germline V lookup: CDR1 SNHLY, CDR2 FYNNEI. V lost 6 bases and J 4 bases, leaving 10 bases between the germline ends. This CDR3 has 12 amino acids. The CDR3 region is CASRGGGYEQYF. The CDR3 DNA is TGTGCCAGCAGGGGGGGAGGATACGAGCAGTACTTC. Supplemented by reference TRBV2 and TRBJ2-7, the full variable domain reads EPEVTQTPSHQVTQMGQEVILRCVPISNHLYFYWYRQILGQKVEFLVSFYNNEISEKSEIFDDQFSVERPDGSNFTLKIRSTKLEDSAMYFCASRGGGYEQYFGPGTRLTVT.

The chain recombines TRBV30 with TRBJ2-5; D remains ambiguous. The CDR3 extends over 14 amino acids. The germline V gene has CDR1 GTSNPN and CDR2 SVGIG (reference sequence). The V and J ends lost 2 bases and 4 bases respectively, with 14 bases between them. DNA of the CDR3: TGTGCCTGGAGTTCCGTGGGCGGAAGAGAGACCCAGTACTTC. Amino acid sequence: CAWSSVGGRETQYF.

This sequence joins TRBV7-3 and TRBJ2-3; 7 positions match TRBD2. V dropped 3 bases and J dropped 6; count of bases not matched to a gene: 3. Germline V gene data show CDR1 as SGHTA and CDR2 as FQGTGA. The CDR3 is 13 amino acids. CDR3 coding DNA: TGTGCCAGCAGCTTGCCCGGGGGGGATACGCAGTATTTT. Translated, it gives CASSLPGGDTQYF.

The chain recombines TRBV28 with TRBJ2-3, with 7 bases lining up with TRBD2. Looked up from germline, CDR1 is MDHEN and CDR2 is SYDVKM. This CDR3 region has 15 residues. V shed 3 bases, J shed 3 bases, and the junction held 6 bases outside the gene matches. The CDR3 region is CASSFGAGATDTQYF. The CDR3, as DNA: TGTGCCAGCAGTTTCGGGGCGGGAGCAACAGATACGCAGTATTTT.

This clonotype was observed a single time. The chain links TRBV5-6 to TRBJ2-3, with D possibly called TRBD1 or TRBD2 (5 bases each). V was trimmed by 5 bases and J by 0 bases, leaving 10 bases between them. The CDR3 sequence is 14 residues long. The germline V gene has CDR1 SGHDT and CDR2 YYEEEE. The CDR3 DNA is TGTGCCAGCAGGAGGGGCGGGAGCACAGATACGCAGTATTTT. Amino acid sequence: CASRRGGSTDTQYF.

The rearrangement links TRBV20-1 to TRBJ1-2, with 10 bases identical to TRBD1. Germline CDR1 is DFQATT and CDR2 is SNEGSKA (reference sequence). Trimming cost V 4 bases and J 7 bases; bases outside gene matches: 9. The CDR3 consists of 14 residues. CDR3 DNA: TGCAGTGCTAACCCGACAGGGGGCAGAAGTGGCTACACCTTC. Encoded protein: CSANPTGGRSGYTF.